A single sample gave rise to the 19 T cell receptor beta chains below, sequenced in a study of CD8 T cells in Susac syndrome. When the RNA was reverse transcribed, random hexamers were used with an input of about 0.45 to 1 ug. MiXCR was run by TCRdb on the immunoSEQ multiplex PCR reads, yielding one entry per CDR3 protein. The sample carries over 300,000 distinct CDR3 sequences, around 90% recorded once. Sequencing used CD4+ T cells from PBMCs. All receptors come from a human donor with multiple sclerosis.

V and J are TRBV5-1 and TRBJ2-4; 11 bases are shared with TRBD1. This CDR3 comprises 19 residues. Germline V CDR1 and CDR2: SGHRS, YFSETQ. V lost 4 bases and J lost 1; bases outside the gene matches: 13. The CDR3 reads CASSPGQGARGLAKNIQYF. The CDR3 nucleotides are TGCGCCAGCAGCCCCGGACAGGGGGCGCGCGGGTTGGCCAAAAACATTCAGTACTTC.

The chain carries TRBV20-1 and TRBJ2-7, with D maybe TRBD2 (7 bases). Germline V gene lookup returns CDR1 DFQATT and CDR2 SNEGSKA (reference sequence). Trimming cost V 3 bases and J 7 bases, with 22 bases left between them. The CDR3 has 15 amino acids. CDR3 in amino acids: CSASPRDGGAREQYF. The CDR3 nucleotides are TGCAGTGCTAGTCCTCGAGATGGGGGGGCCAGGGAGCAGTACTTC.

The chain carries TRBV7-2 and TRBJ1-3, with a tentative D call TRBD1 (5 bases). The germline V and J ends were trimmed by 4 bases and 4 bases, with 14 bases remaining between them. This CDR3 is built from 15 residues. The V gene's germline CDR1 is SGHTA and CDR2 FQGNSA. The DNA of the CDR3 is TGTGCCAGCAGCTCAACCGGGACTACAGGAAACACCATATATTTT. Protein sequence: CASSSTGTTGNTIYF.

V usage is TRBV20-1 and J usage is TRBJ2-7; either TRBD1 or TRBD2 may supply D (5 bases each). CDR1 is DFQATT and CDR2 is SNEGSKA in the germline V gene (reference sequence). Trimming left V 5 bases short and J 1 base short, with 18 bases between. CDR3 length: 15 amino acids. In DNA form, the CDR3 reads TGCAGTGCTGATTCGGGGACCGCCAATTCCTACGAGCAGTACTTC. This translates into CSADSGTANSYEQYF.

CDR3 DNA: TGTGCCAGCAGTTTGGGACGGGTTAATCAGCCCCAGCATTTT. Translation gives CASSLGRVNQPQHF. The chain joins TRBV12-3 or TRBV12-4 to TRBJ1-5; D may be TRBD1 (5 bases). The CDR3 extends over 14 amino acids. The germline V and J ends were trimmed by 3 bases and 4 bases, with 10 bases remaining between them.

This rearrangement joins TRBV7-2 to TRBJ1-1; D not resolved. This CDR3 comprises 14 residues. Germline V gene lookup returns CDR1 SGHTA and CDR2 FQGNSA. Deletions cut 6 bases from V and 6 bases from J, with 17 bases between. CDR3 amino acids: CASRSRRALAEAFF. In DNA, the CDR3 is TGTGCCAGCAGGAGCCGAAGAGCCCTAGCTGAAGCTTTCTTT.

The chain combines TRBV7-2 with TRBJ2-1; D not resolved. V shed 2 bases and J shed 9 bases, with 14 bases lying between them. Germline CDR1 reads SGHTA; CDR2 reads FQGNSA. The CDR3 loop spans 14 amino acids. The CDR3 reads CASSLYQRGGEQFF. The CDR3 DNA is TGTGCCAGCAGCTTATACCAGCGAGGCGGTGAGCAGTTCTTC.

This chain links TRBV7-8 with TRBJ2-3, with 9 bases matching TRBD2. Germline lookup yields CDR1 SGHVS and CDR2 FQNEAQ. V lost 3 bases, J lost 2 bases, and 6 bases stayed unmatched. The CDR3 runs to 16 residues. Here the CDR3 reads CASSFVASGVTDTQYF. In nucleotides, the CDR3 is TGTGCCAGCAGCTTTGTTGCTAGCGGGGTCACAGATACGCAGTATTTT.

The genes are TRBV6-2 or TRBV6-3 and TRBJ2-1; no reliable D call. Per germline, CDR1 MNHEY and CDR2 SVGEGT. The CDR3 length is 14 residues. Trimming shortened V by 4 bases and J by 4 bases, and 11 bases separated the two germline ends. CDR3 sequence reads: CASSSPPQYNEQFF. In nucleotides, the CDR3 is TGTGCCAGCAGTTCCCCACCGCAGTACAATGAGCAGTTCTTC.

The gene calls are TRBV9 and TRBJ2-3, with a possible D match to TRBD1 (6 bases). Trimming stripped 0 bases from V and 2 bases from J, with 7 bases between. Germline values: CDR1 SGDLS, CDR2 YYNGEE. CDR3 size: 14 residues. The CDR3 coding sequence is TGTGCCAGCAGCGTAGGGACAGTCACAGATACGCAGTATTTT. It codes for CASSVGTVTDTQYF. Variable domain in full (rest from reference TRBV9 and TRBJ2-3): DSGVTQTPKHLITATGQRVTLRCSPRSGDLSVYWYQQSLDQGLQFLIQYYNGEERAKGNILERFSAQQFPDLHSELNLSSLELGDSALYFCASSVGTVTDTQYFGPGTRLTVL.

The V call is TRBV29-1, the J call TRBJ2-7; possibly TRBD2 for D (6 bases). Trimming cost V 4 bases and J 3 bases, with 10 bases left between them. CDR1 and CDR2 (germline): SQVTM, ANQGSEA. There are 12 residues in the CDR3. The DNA for the CDR3 is TGCAGCGTTGGAGGGACTGGCTACGAGCAGTACTTC. Protein sequence: CSVGGTGYEQYF.

J is TRBJ2-3 and V is TRBV7-9; 7 bases fit TRBD2. Germline trimming cut 5 bases from V and 3 bases from J; bases unmatched to any gene: 17. The CDR3 spans 18 residues. The germline V gene encodes CDR1 SEHNR and CDR2 FQNEAQ (reference sequence). CDR3 region: CASSPISGGRRVTDTQYF. The CDR3 DNA is TGTGCCAGCAGCCCCATTTCGGGGGGTCGTAGGGTGACAGATACGCAGTATTTT.

This clonotype appeared a single time. The chain is built from TRBV12-3 or TRBV12-4 and TRBJ1-1; unclear D gene. CDR3 length: 12 amino acids. The V end lost 8 bases, the J end lost 4 bases, and 11 bases lay between the germline ends. This CDR3 is CASGKEATEAFF. In DNA, the CDR3 is TGTGCCAGCGGTAAGGAAGCCACTGAAGCTTTCTTT.

The V call is TRBV20-1, the J call TRBJ2-5; the D gene is possibly TRBD2 (5 bases). Trimming stripped 1 base from V and 4 bases from J, with 22 bases between. The CDR3 loop spans 17 amino acids. The germline V gene encodes CDR1 DFQATT and CDR2 SNEGSKA (reference sequence). CDR3 loop: CSARGIVGVGQAETQYF. In DNA, the CDR3 is TGCAGTGCTAGAGGGATAGTCGGGGTGGGTCAGGCAGAGACCCAGTACTTC.

The genes are TRBV4-1 and TRBJ2-7; D is perhaps TRBD2 (6 bases). V shed 6 bases and J shed 4 bases, with 16 bases lying between them. Germline V gives CDR1 MGHRA, CDR2 YSYEKL. The CDR3 has 14 amino acids. The CDR3 is CASSPGEGRYEQYF. The CDR3 coding sequence is TGCGCCAGCAGTCCGGGAGAAGGGCGTTACGAGCAGTACTTC.

The chain combines TRBV15 with TRBJ2-3, with a tentative D call TRBD2 (6 bases). The germline gives CDR1 LNHNV, CDR2 YYDKDF (reference sequence). Between the trimmed V and J ends, which lost 1 base and 3 bases, there was a span of 8 bases. The CDR3 is made up of 14 amino acids. Here the CDR3 DNA reads TGTGCCACCAGCAGAGGGGGGGAGACAGATACGCAGTATTTT. Its protein product is CATSRGGETDTQYF.

The chain employs TRBV4-3 and TRBJ2-3, with 8 bases that match TRBD2. The CDR3 totals 17 residues. Germline CDR1 and CDR2: LGHNA and YSLEER. The V and J ends lost 1 base and 1 base, in that order; junction bases with no gene match: 7. CDR3 residues: CASSQGRTSGRTDTQYF. CDR3 sequence (DNA): TGCGCCAGCAGCCAAGGACGTACTAGCGGTCGCACAGATACGCAGTATTTT.

This chain joins TRBV27 and TRBJ1-6; perhaps TRBD1 as D (6 bases). V lost 5 bases, J lost 9 bases, and 20 bases lay in between. CDR3 length equals 16 residues. The germline gives CDR1 MNHEY, CDR2 SMNVEV (reference sequence). CDR3 loop: CASSAAGGAGSSPLHF. In nucleotides, the CDR3 is TGTGCCAGCAGTGCCGCGGGGGGCGCGGGTAGTTCACCCCTCCACTTT.

This clonotype has only a few counts. The gene calls are TRBV3-1 and TRBJ2-7; maybe TRBD1 (5 bases). V lost 8 bases to trimming and J lost 2 bases, with 13 bases between them. In germline, CDR1 is LGHDT, CDR2 YNNKEL (reference sequence). The CDR3 extends over 13 amino acids. CDR3 bases: TGTGCCAGCCGATCAGGGTTGGCCTACGAGCAGTACTTC. Translated, it gives CASRSGLAYEQYF.